Following are 20 T cell receptor beta chains from one sample sequenced in a study of metastatic and nonmetastatic thyroid tumors. TCRdb re-analyzed the PCR reads using MiXCR. There are tens of thousands of clones in the sample; about a fifth occur only once, and 15% to 19% lies in the top ten. Thyroid surgery took place with no prior treatment in any patient. The specimen sequenced was blood. These receptor sequences come from a female donor with papillary thyroid cancer or a benign thyroid nodule (not recorded which). Some clones in this sample may be carry-over from other donors' samples.

This clone has a count of ten or more. The gene calls are TRBV7-9 and TRBJ2-7; 7 bases map to TRBD1. This CDR3 has 13 residues. V gave up 4 bases and J gave up 2 bases; unmatched junction bases: 2. Germline CDR1 reads SEHNR; CDR2 reads FQNEAQ (reference sequence). In DNA, the CDR3 is TGTGCCAGCAGCTCGACAGGGACCTACGAGCAGTACTTC. As protein: CASSSTGTYEQYF.

Many counts were recorded for this clone. The chain combines TRBV14 with TRBJ2-7, with D possibly being TRBD1 (6 bases). With 4 bases removed from V and 1 base from J, the gap between germline ends came to 14 bases. This CDR3 contains 15 residues. The germline V gene has CDR1 SGHDN and CDR2 FVKESK. The DNA of the CDR3 is TGTGCCAGCAGCCTTAGAGGGGGACCTTCCTACGAGCAGTACTTC. Its translation: CASSLRGGPSYEQYF.

This sequence joins TRBV6-6 and TRBJ1-1; unclear D gene. Trimming shortened V by 2 bases and J by 6 bases, and 13 bases separated the two germline ends. Germline V gene sequence: CDR1 MNHNY, CDR2 SVGAGI (reference sequence). The CDR3 runs to 14 residues. CDR3 DNA sequence: TGTGCCAGCAGTTACACCGGGCCGACGGCTGAAGCTTTCTTT. Translated: CASSYTGPTAEAFF.

This clone was recorded many times. The chain couples TRBV7-6 to TRBJ2-1, with 11 bases aligning to TRBD2. The CDR3 runs 15 residues. Germline V lookup: CDR1 SGHVS, CDR2 FNYEAQ. Trimming removed 5 bases from V and 5 bases from J; junction bases left unmatched: 5. The CDR3 DNA reads TGTGCCAGCAGCCTAGGGACTAGCGGTAACAATGAGCAGTTCTTC. Amino acids: CASSLGTSGNNEQFF.

This chain connects TRBV11-1 to TRBJ2-3; D is unresolved. There are 15 residues in the CDR3. V lost 10 bases and J lost 2, with 19 bases in between. Germline V gene data show CDR1 as SGHAT and CDR2 as FQDESV (reference sequence). The CDR3 loop reads CATVNAVGDTDTQYF. In DNA form, the CDR3 reads TGTGCCACCGTTAATGCGGTTGGGGACACAGATACGCAGTATTTT.

The J gene is TRBJ2-7, the V gene TRBV20-1, with a weak D call TRBD1 (5 bases). Trimming stripped 6 bases from V and 4 bases from J, with 16 bases between. CDR1 DFQATT and CDR2 SNEGSKA come from the germline V gene (reference sequence). The CDR3 has 13 amino acids. The DNA for the CDR3 is TGCAGTGCGACACAGGTGGCTCCTTACGAGCAGTACTTC. Translating gives CSATQVAPYEQYF.

By share, this clone ranks as medium-sized (0.01 to 0.1%). The chain links TRBV6-1 to TRBJ1-1, with D possibly TRBD1 on 5 matching bases. The CDR3 is 15 residues long. The V gene's germline CDR1 is MNHNS and CDR2 SASEGT. Between the trimmed V and J ends, which lost 7 bases and 3 bases, there was a span of 18 bases. CDR3 in amino acids: CASTGPGTPYTEAFF. The CDR3 DNA is TGTGCCAGCACCGGACCCGGGACGCCTTACACTGAAGCTTTCTTT.

Notes on this clone: One end of the junction varies from germline; a read error may be responsible. This chain links TRBV6-1 with TRBJ1-1, with a weak D call TRBD1 (6 bases). The CDR3 consists of 16 residues. CDR1 is MNHNS, CDR2 SASEGT, per germline. The CDR3 loop is CASSQYPGGASTEAFF. DNA for the CDR3: TGTGCCAGCAGTCAGTACCCCGGGGGCGCGAGCACTGAAGCCTTCTTT.

The gene calls are TRBV30 and TRBJ1-3; 12 positions match TRBD1. CDR1 and CDR2 (germline): GTSNPN, SVGIG (reference sequence). The CDR3 totals 17 residues. Unmatched junction bases numbered 5, after V lost 1 base and J lost 1 base. CDR3 coding DNA: TGTGCCTGGAGTGAAGGGACAGGGGGCCTTTCTGGAAACACCATATATTTT. Its protein product is CAWSEGTGGLSGNTIYF.

This clone was recorded at least ten times. Other DNA sequences in the same sample also yield this CDR3. The gene calls are TRBV18 and TRBJ2-1, with 8 nucleotides matching TRBD1. From germline, CDR1 is KGHSH and CDR2 LQKENI. V dropped 5 bases and J dropped 5; count of bases not matched to a gene: 2. CDR3 length equals 13 residues. CDR3 bases: TGTGCCAGCTCATCGGGACAGGACAATGAGCAGTTCTTC. Residues: CASSSGQDNEQFF.

There are many counts of this clone. CDR3: CASGLPPGQGWSDTQYF. The CDR3 bases are TGTGCTAGTGGTTTGCCCCCCGGACAGGGTTGGTCAGATACGCAGTATTTT. This chain connects TRBV12-5 to TRBJ2-3; 8 positions agree with TRBD1. The CDR3 spans 17 residues. V lost 2 bases to trimming and J lost 4 bases; unmatched junction nucleotides: 11. Germline V gene lookup returns CDR1 LGHNT and CDR2 FRNRAP.

This clone showed up just a few times. V gene TRBV19 combines with J gene TRBJ1-2, with D hard to call. V dropped 4 bases and J dropped 4 bases, with 16 bases sitting between them. Per the germline V gene, CDR1 is LNHDA and CDR2 is SQIVND (reference sequence). This CDR3 contains 15 residues. The CDR3 bases are TGTGCCAGTAGTAGCCCGAGGCACATCTTCTATGGCTACACCTTC. Its protein is CASSSPRHIFYGYTF.

The sample holds one count of this clone. A junction boundary mismatches the germline segment, possibly from a read error. This chain connects TRBV24-1 to TRBJ1-1, with D unresolved. The CDR3 length is 17 residues. Germline V CDR1 and CDR2: KGHDR, SFDVKD. CDR3 nucleotides: TGTGCCACCAGTGGTTTGCAGGCAGGAGGTGTAAACACTGAGGCTTTCTTT. This gives the protein CATSGLQAGGVNTEAFF.

The table lists this clone with many counts. This sequence joins TRBV5-1 and TRBJ2-2; D unresolved. Germline CDR1 reads SGHRS; CDR2 reads YFSETQ. The CDR3 runs 15 residues. The ends were cut back, 1 base at V and 6 bases at J, with 13 bases in the middle. The DNA for the CDR3 is TGCGCCAGCAGCTTGAGCCCGAACCTAGCCGGGGAGCTGTTTTTT. This sequence encodes CASSLSPNLAGELFF.

Comment on this clone: Additional DNA sequences in this sample encode the identical CDR3. The chain uses TRBV6-2 or TRBV6-3 and TRBJ2-7, with a possible D match to TRBD2 (6 bases). V was clipped by 11 bases and J by 5 bases, with 25 bases between them. The CDR3 sequence is 15 residues long. Per the germline V gene, CDR1 is MNHEY and CDR2 is SVGEGT. CDR3 bases: TGTGCCGGAAGCCTGTCGCTGACTAGTTTCCACGAGCAGTACTTC. It translates to CAGSLSLTSFHEQYF.

Worth noting for this clone: A read error may explain this, as a much larger clone is one base away. The sample holds other DNA sequences that translate to the same CDR3. V is TRBV20-1 and J is TRBJ2-2; D is perhaps TRBD2 (6 bases). V lost 6 bases, J lost 8 bases, and 19 bases lay in between. This CDR3 has 14 amino acids. The V gene's germline CDR1 is DFQATT and CDR2 SNEGSKA (reference sequence). The CDR3 bases are TGCAGTGCCCTAAAGCGGGTAGGGGCAGGGGAGCTGTTTTTT. Encoded protein: CSALKRVGAGELFF.

This clone occurred many times. The chain recombines TRBV14 with TRBJ2-7; 7 positions match TRBD2. V trimming: 4 bases; J trimming: 1 base; junction bases outside the gene matches: 10. CDR1 is SGHDN and CDR2 is FVKESK in the germline V gene. This CDR3 is built from 16 residues. The DNA for the CDR3 is TGTGCCAGCAGCCCGATTGGCGGGGGTCATTCCTACGAGCAGTACTTC. It is translated as CASSPIGGGHSYEQYF.

This clone was observed many times. The V gene is TRBV7-2, the J gene TRBJ2-5; TRBD1 matches at 9 bases. Germline V gives CDR1 SGHTA, CDR2 FQGNSA. The CDR3 is made up of 16 amino acids. V dropped 4 bases and J dropped 5; count of bases not matched to a gene: 11. The CDR3 DNA is TGTGCCAGCAGCTCACAAACAGGGGGCTACCTTGAGACCCAGTACTTC. It yields the protein CASSSQTGGYLETQYF.

As concerns this clone: Its ends do not fully match the called genes, so a read error is possible. V is TRBV7-3 and J is TRBJ2-5; the match to TRBD2 covers 7 bases. From germline, CDR1 is SGHTA and CDR2 FQGTGA. The CDR3 spans 17 residues. Here the CDR3 DNA reads TGTGCCAGCAGCTTAAGGGGGGGGTCGGGTACCCAAGAGACCCATTACTTC. Encoded protein: CASSLRGGSGTQETHYF. The full variable domain, with the rest looked up from reference TRBV7-3 and TRBJ2-5, is GAGVSQTPSNKVTEKGKYVELRCDPISGHTALYWYRQSLGQGPEFLIYFQGTGAADDSGLPNDRFFAVRPEGSVSTLKIQRTERGDSAVYLCASSLRGGSGTQETHYFGPGTRLLVL.

By sample share, this clone is medium-sized. The V and J genes are TRBV28 and TRBJ2-1; tentative D call: TRBD2 (6 bases). Trimming cost V 6 bases and J 6 bases, with 12 bases left between them. Germline assignment: CDR1 MDHEN and CDR2 SYDVKM. This CDR3 region has 13 residues. The CDR3 DNA sequence: TGTGCCAGCAGCTCGACGGGGGTCAATGAGCAGTTCTTC. It yields the protein CASSSTGVNEQFF.